The clone carrying this T cell receptor beta chain was observed a few times. Its antigen remains unknown. The CDR3 consists of 16 residues. Germline values: CDR1 MNHNS, CDR2 SASEGT. Deletions cut 0 bases from V and 2 bases from J, with 11 bases between. The unsorted libraries were produced from 2 million PBMCs held at -80 C. This record belongs to a study of neurological immune-mediated disorders. With 10-nucleotide random UMIs, 5'RACE was used to make the cDNA. TCRdb used MiXCR to reprocess the 5' RACE reads, holding one entry per CDR3 protein. This table has more than 70,000 distinct CDR3 sequences, 10% appearing once. Notes on the study in general: Private repertoires in all groups were suggested by the absence of shared CDR3 amino acid sequences among expanded clones across subjects.

The V call is TRBV6-1, the J call TRBJ1-5; D not resolved. The TCR comes from a middle-aged man in good health. Sequencing was carried out using PBMCs. The CDR3 reads CASSEAPWAGNQPQHF. The CDR3 nucleotides read TGTGCCAGCAGTGAAGCCCCCTGGGCGGGCAATCAGCCCCAGCATTTT.